These 23 T cell receptor beta chains originate from one sample sequenced in a study of blood T cell repertoires in COVID-19. Using immunoSEQ multiplex PCR, the repertoire was profiled, and TCRdb retains in-frame clones only, with some absent. The sample yields some 200,000 clones, more than 70% seen once. The sample comprised peripheral blood. These receptors came from a man in his fifties or sixties with COVID-19, enrolled during active disease.

This chain uses TRBV4-3 with TRBJ2-5; D might be TRBD2 (6 bases). CDR1 LGHNA and CDR2 YSLEER come from the germline V gene. This CDR3 region has 13 residues. V gave up 0 bases and J gave up 5 bases, with 7 bases separating them. The CDR3 DNA is TGCGCCAGCAGCCAAGATGCGGGGGAGACCCAGTACTTC. Translated, it gives CASSQDAGETQYF.

J is TRBJ1-3 and V is TRBV6-5; a possible D gene is TRBD1 (5 bases). This CDR3 spans 15 amino acids. V lost 2 bases to trimming and J lost 7 bases, with 15 bases between them. Germline assignment: CDR1 MNHEY and CDR2 SVGAGI. In DNA, the CDR3 is TGTGCCAGCAGTTACGGTCAGGGAATGGGTAACACCATATATTTT. Protein sequence: CASSYGQGMGNTIYF.

This clone has a handful of counts. The chain combines TRBV7-9 with TRBJ2-1, with 11 bases aligning to TRBD1. V lost 1 base to trimming and J lost 4 bases; unmatched junction nucleotides: 6. Per germline, CDR1 SEHNR and CDR2 FQNEAQ (reference sequence). This CDR3 has 17 residues. This CDR3 reads CASSLVSGTGGYNEQFF. For the CDR3, the DNA is TGTGCCAGCAGCTTAGTATCAGGGACAGGGGGATACAATGAGCAGTTCTTC.

Of note for this clone: A read error may produce the germline difference seen at one junction end. The chain combines TRBV7-7 with TRBJ2-1; 11 bases are shared with TRBD2. The germline V gene has CDR1 SSHAT and CDR2 FNYEAQ (reference sequence). This CDR3 has 16 amino acids. CDR3 sequence: CASSLDISGRASEQFF. CDR3 DNA: TGTGCTAGCAGCTTAGATATTAGCGGGAGGGCCTCTGAGCAGTTCTTC. The full variable domain, in which reference TRBV7-7 and TRBJ2-1 provide the parts outside the CDR3, is GAGVSQSPRYKVTKRGQDVTLRCDPISSHATLYWYQQALGQGPEFLTYFNYEAQPDKSGLPSDRFSAERPEGSISTLTIQRTEQRDSAMYRCASSLDISGRASEQFFGPGTRLTVL.

The rearrangement links TRBV24-1 to TRBJ2-7, with 9 bases matching TRBD2. This CDR3 is 16 amino acids long. Germline CDR1 and CDR2: KGHDR and SFDVKD. Trimming cost V 4 bases and J 2 bases; bases outside gene matches: 8. Here the CDR3 reads CATSDSSGGRTYEQYF. The CDR3 region has the DNA TGTGCCACCAGTGACAGTAGCGGGGGCAGGACCTACGAGCAGTACTTC.

V gene TRBV18 combines with J gene TRBJ1-1, with a tentative D call TRBD1 (6 bases). CDR3 length: 14 amino acids. Germline V gene data show CDR1 as KGHSH and CDR2 as LQKENI. V lost 2 bases, J lost 1 base, and 8 bases lay in between. The CDR3 nucleotides are TGTGCCAGCTCACCAGCGGGGGCGAACACTGAAGCTTTCTTT. Protein product: CASSPAGANTEAFF.

The chain carries TRBV11-1 and TRBJ1-1; 9 bases are a match to TRBD1. The trim removed 2 bases at V and 7 bases at J, leaving 8 bases unmatched. Germline V gene sequence: CDR1 SGHAT, CDR2 FQDESV (reference sequence). The length of the CDR3 is 15 residues. The CDR3 here is CASSLQGQGKGEAFF. CDR3 bases: TGTGCCAGCAGCTTACAGGGACAGGGAAAGGGTGAAGCTTTCTTT.

J is TRBJ1-1 and V is TRBV18; the D is unclear. V lost 6 bases to trimming and J lost 3 bases, with 11 bases between them. The CDR3 totals 13 residues. The germline V gene encodes CDR1 KGHSH and CDR2 LQKENI. The CDR3 nucleotides read TGTGCCAGCTCCACGAGTGTGGACACTGAAGCTTTCTTT. Residues: CASSTSVDTEAFF.

This clone is a singleton in its sample. CDR3 nucleotides: TGTGCCACCCAGGGATCGGGCACTGAAGCTTTCTTT. The encoded protein is CATQGSGTEAFF. This chain connects TRBV10-3 to TRBJ1-1; D perhaps matches TRBD1 (5 bases). Germline V gives CDR1 ENHRY, CDR2 SYGVKD. The CDR3 loop spans 12 amino acids. V lost 10 bases to trimming and J lost 4 bases, with 13 bases between them.

The chain combines TRBV5-1 with TRBJ2-1; the match to TRBD2 covers 9 bases. V shed 4 bases, J shed 2 bases, and the junction held 4 bases outside the gene matches. CDR3 size: 15 residues. CDR1 SGHRS and CDR2 YFSETQ come from the germline V gene. In DNA, the CDR3 is TGCGCCAGCAGCCTTAGCGGGAGTCCCTACAATGAGCAGTTCTTC. This translates into CASSLSGSPYNEQFF.

The chain carries TRBV6-5 and TRBJ1-5, with TRBD1 as a possible D gene (5 bases). There are 14 residues in the CDR3. V was shortened by 5 bases and J by 6 bases, with 14 bases between the two germline ends. From germline, CDR1 is MNHEY and CDR2 SVGAGI. Here the CDR3 reads CASSTTGEGQPQHF. The DNA for the CDR3 is TGTGCCAGCAGTACGACGGGGGAGGGTCAGCCCCAGCATTTT.

The chain joins TRBV5-4 to TRBJ1-2; tentative D call: TRBD1 (5 bases). V was cut by 0 bases and J by 4 bases, with 16 bases left in between. CDR1 is SGHNT and CDR2 is YYREEE in the germline V gene (reference sequence). The CDR3 spans 16 residues. The chain's CDR3 is CASSLARQGVIYGYTF. CDR3 DNA: TGTGCCAGCAGCTTGGCCCGCCAGGGTGTAATCTATGGCTACACCTTC.

The chain employs TRBV7-2 and TRBJ2-1; 8 nucleotides agree with TRBD2. The germline gives CDR1 SGHTA, CDR2 FQGNSA. The J segment lost 4 bases and the V segment lost 1 base, leaving 12 bases of the junction unmatched. This CDR3 is 18 amino acids long. CDR3 protein: CASSLEGSGSHFYNEQFF. CDR3 coding DNA: TGTGCCAGCAGCTTAGAAGGAAGCGGGAGTCATTTTTACAATGAGCAGTTCTTC.

This clone was counted many times. This chain joins TRBV13 and TRBJ2-3; D is perhaps TRBD2 (7 bases). With 5 bases removed from V and 2 bases from J, the gap between germline ends came to 17 bases. This CDR3 is 16 amino acids long. CDR1 and CDR2 from the germline V gene are PRHDT and FYEKMQ (reference sequence). CDR3 sequence (DNA): TGTGCCAGCAGCGGCGGGGGCCCACCCCTCACAGATACGCAGTATTTT. Amino acids: CASSGGGPPLTDTQYF.

The chain is built from TRBV6-1 and TRBJ2-3, with TRBD2 identical over 11 bases. The CDR3 runs 15 residues. The V gene's germline CDR1 is MNHNS and CDR2 SASEGT. The J segment lost 5 bases and the V segment lost 2 bases, leaving 3 bases of the junction unmatched. The CDR3 loop is CASSELAGGQDTQYF. CDR3 in DNA: TGTGCCAGCAGTGAACTAGCGGGAGGACAAGATACGCAGTATTTT.

The genes are TRBV10-3 and TRBJ2-3; TRBD2 matches 8 bases. Germline assignment: CDR1 ENHRY and CDR2 SYGVKD. Trimming took 4 bases from V and 3 from J; bases not matched to a gene: 3. The CDR3 runs to 14 residues. The CDR3 region is CAISVSSGTDTQYF. As DNA, the CDR3 is TGTGCCATCAGTGTGTCTAGCGGGACAGATACGCAGTATTTT.

The chain joins TRBV6-6 to TRBJ2-2, with 9 bases fitting TRBD2. Trimming took 2 bases from V and 6 from J; bases not matched to a gene: 1. The CDR3 contains 14 residues. Germline V lookup: CDR1 MNHNY, CDR2 SVGAGI (reference sequence). The CDR3 nucleotides are TGTGCCAGCAGTTACGGCGGGAGGGCCGGGGAGCTGTTTTTT. Translation: CASSYGGRAGELFF.

The V and J genes are TRBV10-3 and TRBJ2-3; 12 nucleotides match TRBD2. Germline V gives CDR1 ENHRY, CDR2 SYGVKD. CDR3 length equals 16 residues. Germline trimming cut 0 bases from V and 8 bases from J; bases unmatched to any gene: 6. The CDR3 DNA reads TGTGCCATCAGTGAGTCGACTAGCGGGAGAGGGATTACGCAGTATTTT. Its translation: CAISESTSGRGITQYF.

The gene calls are TRBV6-5 and TRBJ1-2; 9 bases match TRBD1. V shed 6 bases, J shed 4 bases, and the junction held 9 bases outside the gene matches. This CDR3 is 15 amino acids long. CDR1 and CDR2 from the germline V gene are MNHEY and SVGAGI. In DNA form, the CDR3 reads TGTGCCAGCAGCCGTGGGACAGGGATCGTCTATGGCTACACCTTC. Its protein is CASSRGTGIVYGYTF.

The chain has TRBV30 and TRBJ1-6; unclear D gene. From germline, CDR1 is GTSNPN and CDR2 SVGIG (reference sequence). Trimming pared 5 bases from V and 8 bases from J, leaving 16 bases between. The CDR3 sequence is 14 residues long. The CDR3 DNA reads TGTGCCTGGGAACCCGTTAGCCCCGATTCACCCCTCCACTTT. The encoded protein is CAWEPVSPDSPLHF.

The rearrangement links TRBV15 to TRBJ2-3; 9 nucleotides line up with TRBD2. Per germline, CDR1 LNHNV and CDR2 YYDKDF (reference sequence). Trimming removed 8 bases from V and 1 base from J; junction bases left unmatched: 4. The CDR3 covers 14 residues. The CDR3 DNA reads as TGTGCCACCCGAGCGGGGGGCGGCACAGATACGCAGTATTTT. Its translation: CATRAGGGTDTQYF.

The chain uses TRBV28 and TRBJ1-3, with D perhaps TRBD1 (6 bases). This CDR3 spans 14 amino acids. CDR1 and CDR2 (germline): MDHEN, SYDVKM. V dropped 10 bases and J dropped 0 bases, with 13 bases sitting between them. The CDR3 DNA follows: TGTGCCACTAAACAGGGCGCCTCTGGAAACACCATATATTTT. Its translation: CATKQGASGNTIYF.

The chain links TRBV10-2 to TRBJ2-7, with TRBD2 as a possible D gene (6 bases). The germline V and J ends were trimmed by 3 bases and 4 bases, with 13 bases remaining between them. Germline CDR1 is WSHSY and CDR2 is SAAADI. The CDR3 contains 14 residues. CDR3 coding DNA: TGCGCCAGCAGTGAATCCGGGAGATCGTACGAGCAGTACTTC. As protein: CASSESGRSYEQYF.